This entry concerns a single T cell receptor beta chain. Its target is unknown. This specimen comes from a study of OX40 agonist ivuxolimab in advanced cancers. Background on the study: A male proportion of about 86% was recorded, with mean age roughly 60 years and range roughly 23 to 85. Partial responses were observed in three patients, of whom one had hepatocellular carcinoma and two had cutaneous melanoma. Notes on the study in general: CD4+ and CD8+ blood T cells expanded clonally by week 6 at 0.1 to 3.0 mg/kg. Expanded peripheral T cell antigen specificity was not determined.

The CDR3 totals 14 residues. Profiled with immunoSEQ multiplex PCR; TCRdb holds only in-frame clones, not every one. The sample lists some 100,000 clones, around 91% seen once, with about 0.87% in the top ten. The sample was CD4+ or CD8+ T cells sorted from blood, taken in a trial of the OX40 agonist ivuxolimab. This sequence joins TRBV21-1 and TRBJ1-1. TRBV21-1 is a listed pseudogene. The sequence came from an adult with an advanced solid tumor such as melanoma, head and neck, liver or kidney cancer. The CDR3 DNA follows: TGTGCCAGCAGCGTATTCGGAGAAGACACTGAAGCTTTCTTT. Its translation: CASSVFGEDTEAFF.